This T cell receptor beta chain was observed in a study of CD8 T cells in Susac syndrome (dated by TCRdb to about 2019). For the study in its entirety: The study used repertoire sequencing to test whether antigen drove CD8+ T cell activation and differentiation in Susac syndrome. Clonality of the CD8+ T cell repertoire was compared between over ten healthy donors, approximately 14 Susac syndrome patients and around 16 multiple sclerosis patients. On the study overall, not on this receptor specifically: The study acknowledged that relatively few individuals were included in the TCR sequencing and HLA analysis.

The CDR3 runs 15 residues from the cysteine to the phenylalanine. Only the CDR3 portion is preserved as DNA: 45 bases, with reading frame beginning at the first base. The germline V gene (reference sequence) provides CDR1 LNHNV and CDR2 YYDKDF. Germline trimming amounts to 5 bases on V and 8 bases on J, with 14 as the count of junction bases outside the gene matches. In the case of this clonotype: No cognate antigen has been identified for it. Per-base qualities were not stored, and no clone one base away is much larger.

Peripheral blood CD8+ and CD4+ T cells from healthy donors, Susac syndrome patients and multiple sclerosis patients were profiled by high-throughput TCR beta sequencing. The multiple sclerosis controls were treatment-naive patients who had stable or active relapsing-remitting disease and met the revised McDonald criteria. Bulk CD8+ and CD4+ T cells were purified magnetically by negative isolation, whereas CD8+ TEMRA cells were enriched by FACS. Blood was collected in EDTA tubes and processed within 24 hours, with PBMCs isolated through density gradient centrifugation. PBMCs intended for TCR sequencing were frozen in liquid nitrogen and were later thawed in a 37 degrees C water bath. Purity of sorted or isolated CD4+, CD8+ and CD8+ TEMRA cells was at least 90%. RNA was extracted using the RNeasy kit, and roughly 0.5 to 1 ug of the RNA was reverse transcribed with random hexamers. The immunoSEQ multiplex PCR assay, covering 54 Vbeta and 13 Jbeta segments, was used to amplify TCR beta CDR3 regions. Bias from PCR amplification was corrected by using a synthetic template baseline for primer optimization and for computational correction. The source study handled its data this way. Reads were assigned to V, D and J genes according to IMGT and analyzed in immunoSEQ Analyzer, with only productive sequences retained. Clonality was computed as one minus Shannon entropy normalized by log2 of the number of productive unique sequences. For each patient and control, public and private clones were evaluated within the 100 most prevalent clones. Clones were defined as Susac-specific when absent from the healthy and MS cohorts, from approximately 1,100 published viral clones and from other ImmuneACCESS disease sequences. In-frame beta chains were kept once TCRdb had trimmed the public reads at Q25 with fastp and called clones with MiXCR. Rows with one shared CDR3 protein collapse into an entry with the most common genes and DNA. For this entry, the V and J calls and clone size follow TCRdb and not the study's own pipeline. This sample gives some 150,000 distinct CDR3 sequences in total; around 96% of them show up just once. The top ten clonotypes cover about 0.19% of the sample.

This sequence originates from a human donor with multiple sclerosis. The sample consisted of CD8+ T cells from PBMCs. This receptor chain uses TRBV15 and TRBJ1-2; 7 central bases correspond to TRBD1. The CDR3 in this case is CATSGADRVWEGYTF. The sequenced DNA: TGTGCCACCAGCGGGGCTGACAGGGTCTGGGAAGGCTACACCTTC. The CDR3, completed at both ends by the reference TRBV15 and TRBJ1-2 genes, gives the full variable domain DAMVIQNPRYQVTQFGKPVTLSCSQTLNHNVMYWYQQKSSQAPKLLFHYYDKDFNNEADTPDNFQSRRPNTSFCFLDIRSPGLGDTAMYLCATSGADRVWEGYTFGSGTRLTVV.